These T cell receptor beta chains were read from a single sample in a study of shared clonotypes between healthy human individuals. The method was immunoSEQ multiplex PCR; TCRdb's version includes in-frame clones alone and lacks a portion of them. The sample records approximately 1.1 million clones, roughly 74% being singletons. The sample was memory CD4+ T cells from PBMCs. Receptors were obtained from a man aged 18 to 29 in good health. Some clones in this sample may be carry-over from other donors' samples. CDR3s include the opening cysteine and the closing phenylalanine or tryptophan. The D gene is left open where the match is weak. Clone size, where shown, is once, few, many, or a class for clones that have expanded.

J: TRBJ1-2; D: NA; V: TRBV29-1; size: NA; CDR3: CSTTIGGGYGYTF; DNA: TGCAGCACCACCATCGGGGGTGGCTATGGCTACACCTTC
J: TRBJ1-4; D: NA; V: TRBV29-1; size: NA; CDR3: CSGGQAEKLFF; DNA: TGCAGCGGCGGGCAGGCCGAAAAACTGTTTTTT
J: TRBJ2-7; D: TRBD1; V: TRBV7-2; size: NA; CDR3: CASSPLGQTYEQYF; DNA: TGTGCCAGCAGCCCCCTGGGACAGACCTACGAGCAGTACTTC
J: TRBJ2-1; D: NA; V: TRBV15; size: NA; CDR3: CATSRDTQPRNEQFF; DNA: TGTGCCACCAGCAGAGATACCCAGCCAAGGAATGAGCAGTTCTTC
J: TRBJ2-5; D: NA; V: TRBV30; size: NA; CDR3: CAWSEKETQYF; DNA: TGTGCCTGGAGTGAAAAAGAGACCCAGTACTTC
J: TRBJ1-6; D: TRBD1; V: TRBV30; size: once; CDR3: CAWSPQQGTPLHF; DNA: TGTGCCTGGAGTCCCCAACAGGGGACGCCCCTCCACTTT
J: TRBJ1-5; D: TRBD1; V: TRBV5-8; size: few; CDR3: CASSYRSTRGLGQPQHF; DNA: TGTGCCAGCAGCTATCGGAGTACCAGGGGGCTAGGACAGCCCCAGCATTTT
J: TRBJ2-5; D: NA; V: TRBV7-8; size: NA; CDR3: CASRSSKETQYF; DNA: TGTGCCAGCAGGAGCTCGAAAGAGACCCAGTACTTC
J: TRBJ1-1; D: NA; V: TRBV6-5; size: NA; CDR3: CASSRGARSTEAFF; DNA: TGTGCCAGCAGTAGAGGGGCGCGAAGCACTGAAGCTTTCTTT
J: TRBJ2-7; D: TRBD1; V: TRBV5-1; size: NA; CDR3: CASSIRPGQGSHEQYF; DNA: TGCGCCAGCAGCATAAGGCCGGGACAGGGGAGCCACGAGCAGTACTTC
J: TRBJ2-3; D: TRBD2; V: TRBV10-1; size: NA; CDR3: CASATSGGEEDTQYF; DNA: TGCGCCAGCGCCACGTCCGGGGGGGAGGAAGATACGCAGTATTTT
J: TRBJ2-3; D: TRBD2; V: TRBV5-1; size: NA; CDR3: CASSRDLAGGPHTDTQYF; DNA: TGCGCCAGCAGCCGGGACCTAGCGGGAGGACCCCACACAGATACGCAGTATTTT
J: TRBJ1-2; D: NA; V: TRBV5-4; size: NA; CDR3: CASSLWQGTAGYTF; DNA: TGTGCCAGCAGCTTATGGCAGGGCACGGCTGGCTACACCTTC
J: TRBJ2-1; D: NA; V: TRBV7-3; size: NA; CDR3: CASSLARVNEQFF; DNA: TGTGCCAGCAGCTTGGCCAGGGTAAATGAGCAGTTCTTC
J: TRBJ2-5; D: NA; V: TRBV7-2; size: NA; CDR3: CASSPQGGGETQYF; DNA: TGTGCCAGCAGCCCACAGGGTGGAGGGGAGACCCAGTACTTC
J: TRBJ2-7; D: NA; V: TRBV5-1; size: NA; CDR3: CASSFSGAMNEQYF; DNA: TGCGCCAGCAGCTTTTCGGGGGCTATGAACGAGCAGTACTTC
J: TRBJ1-4; D: NA; V: TRBV27; size: NA; CDR3: CASSLGVRSNEKLFF; DNA: TGTGCCAGCAGCCTCGGGGTTCGGTCTAATGAAAAACTGTTTTTT
J: TRBJ1-5; D: NA; V: TRBV18; size: NA; CDR3: CASSPLPGNQPQHF; DNA: TGTGCCAGCTCACCACTCCCGGGCAATCAGCCCCAGCATTTT
J: TRBJ1-1; D: NA; V: TRBV19; size: NA; CDR3: CASCRGYTEAFF; DNA: TGTGCCAGTTGCAGGGGATACACTGAAGCTTTCTTT
J: TRBJ2-2; D: NA; V: TRBV7-9; size: NA; CDR3: CASSLNAVSGELFF; DNA: TGTGCCAGCAGCTTAAACGCGGTCTCCGGGGAGCTGTTTTTT
J: TRBJ2-1; D: NA; V: TRBV28; size: NA; CDR3: CASSPDGYNEQFF; DNA: TGTGCCAGCAGCCCTGACGGGTACAATGAGCAGTTCTTC
J: TRBJ2-6; D: NA; V: TRBV30; size: NA; CDR3: CAAGVAGANVLTF; DNA: TGTGCCGCAGGGGTCGCCGGGGCCAACGTCCTGACTTTC
J: TRBJ1-1; D: TRBD1; V: TRBV5-1; size: NA; CDR3: CATGQGWGTEAFF; DNA: TGCGCCACCGGACAGGGTTGGGGCACTGAAGCTTTCTTT
J: TRBJ2-2; D: NA; V: TRBV5-1; size: NA; CDR3: CASSIGGINTGELFF; DNA: TGCGCCAGCAGTATAGGGGGAATAAACACCGGGGAGCTGTTTTTT
J: TRBJ2-7; D: TRBD1; V: TRBV5-6; size: NA; CDR3: CASIPGPLGQDEQYF; DNA: TGTGCCAGCATCCCTGGCCCCCTGGGACAGGACGAGCAGTACTTC
J: TRBJ1-3; D: NA; V: TRBV30; size: NA; CDR3: CAWSRRLGIARNSGNTIYF; DNA: TGTGCCTGGAGTCGCCGTTTAGGGATAGCACGGAACTCTGGAAACACCATATATTTT
J: TRBJ1-1; D: NA; V: TRBV5-6; size: NA; CDR3: CASSLAPGPLNTEAFF; DNA: TGTGCCAGCAGCTTGGCGCCGGGGCCCTTGAACACTGAAGCTTTCTTT
J: TRBJ1-3; D: NA; V: TRBV7-3; size: NA; CDR3: CASSPGGQTSGNTIYF; DNA: TGTGCCAGCAGCCCGGGGGGACAAACCTCTGGAAACACCATATATTTT
J: TRBJ1-1; D: NA; V: TRBV19; size: NA; CDR3: CASSTQANTEAFF; DNA: TGTGCCAGTAGTACTCAGGCAAACACTGAAGCTTTCTTT
J: TRBJ2-3; D: NA; V: TRBV5-1; size: once; CDR3: CASSGPDTDTQYF; DNA: TGCGCCAGCAGCGGCCCGGACACAGATACGCAGTATTTT
J: TRBJ1-2; D: NA; V: TRBV30; size: once; CDR3: CAWRDAPGVGYGYTF; DNA: TGTGCCTGGAGAGACGCTCCAGGGGTCGGGTATGGCTACACCTTC
J: TRBJ1-1; D: NA; V: TRBV28; size: NA; CDR3: CASSPGGGVTEAFF; DNA: TGTGCCAGCAGTCCCGGGGGTGGGGTAACTGAAGCTTTCTTT
J: TRBJ2-7; D: NA; V: TRBV11-3; size: NA; CDR3: CASSLDSSYEQYF; DNA: TGTGCCAGCAGTCTAGACAGCTCCTACGAGCAGTACTTC
J: TRBJ2-1; D: NA; V: TRBV9; size: many; CDR3: CAHPFDSSYEQFF; DNA: TGTGCCCACCCTTTCGACTCGTCGTATGAGCAGTTCTTC
J: TRBJ2-7; D: NA; V: TRBV28; size: NA; CDR3: CASSLMRSSAYEQYF; DNA: TGTGCCAGCAGTCTAATGCGCAGTTCAGCCTACGAGCAGTACTTC
J: TRBJ1-1; D: NA; V: TRBV7-2; size: NA; CDR3: CASSLGWGMETEAFF; DNA: TGTGCCAGCAGCTTAGGATGGGGTATGGAAACTGAAGCTTTCTTT